This T cell receptor beta chain was retrieved from a study of graft-versus-host responses after intestinal transplantation. Turning to the study itself: Multivisceral, liver-intestinal, or isolated intestinal grafts went to recipients. The recipients all started with anti-thymocyte globulin induction and then took tacrolimus and steroids for around 3 years. Study-wide results and limits: With peak circulating GvH clone levels came an association with early post-transplant HvG declines. Some GvH clones appeared in ileal mucosa or blood before recipient bone marrow.

V was trimmed by 0 bases and J by 0 bases, leaving 9 bases between them. This CDR3 contains 16 residues. Germline CDR1 reads SGHAT; CDR2 reads FQNNGV. Of note for this clone: Antigen unknown.

Clones were sequenced by immunoSEQ multiplex PCR, and TCRdb holds only the in-frame ones, with some missing. The sample contains over 120,000 clones, 80% to 95% of which appear only once. The V and J genes are TRBV11-2 and TRBJ1-3; no reliable D call. This TCR was sampled from a human donor who received an intestinal transplant. This sample comprised unstimulated CD4+ T cells sorted from spleen or lymph node cells, obtained before intestinal transplant. CDR3 amino acids: CASSLDLGYSGNTIYF. The CDR3 DNA reads as TGTGCCAGCAGCTTAGATCTGGGGTACTCTGGAAACACCATATATTTT.